This TCR beta chain was obtained from a study of T cells in localized non-small cell lung cancer. General study findings and limits: Exceeding tumor, uninvolved adjacent lung had the highest T cell clonality.

Clones were read by immunoSEQ multiplex PCR, and TCRdb kept only the in-frame ones, dropping some. The sample gives some 22,000 clones, around 85% of which show up once; 2% to 2.5% is in the top ten. The CDR3 consists of 14 residues. V lost 0 bases to trimming and J lost 8 bases, with 11 bases between them. Germline-derived CDR1 and CDR2 are SGHRS and YFSETQ. A word on this clone: Its antigen is unidentified.

The source was peripheral blood, collected before any cancer treatment. The chain employs TRBV5-1 and TRBJ1-4; D unresolved. This receptor was obtained from a man aged 40-75 years with stage I lung adenocarcinoma. The CDR3 DNA is TGCGCCAGCAGCTTGGACCCTTCGTCAGAAAAACTGTTTTTT. Translation: CASSLDPSSEKLFF.